This T cell receptor (beta chain) was found in a study of Tregs in tolerant kidney transplant recipients. Profiled with immunoSEQ multiplex PCR; TCRdb holds only in-frame clones, not every one. Of around 70,000 clones in the sample, 80% to 95% were seen once. This clone has just one count. Its matching antigen is unknown. Thawed PBMCs were FACS-sorted into unstimulated CD4+CD25+CD127- regulatory T cells, CD4+CD25- non-regulatory cells, CD4 and CD8 cells. Whole-study findings and limits: In tolerant patients, donor-specific Tregs outgrew total Tregs, suggesting antigen-driven expansion. The small number of patients limits these findings pending further validation.

The CDR3 totals 13 residues. Germline-derived CDR1 and CDR2 are LNHDA and SQIVND (reference sequence). Trimming cost V 3 bases and J 2 bases, with 8 bases left between them. V is TRBV19 and J is TRBJ2-7; no clear D gene. This TCR derives from a human donor who received a combined kidney and bone marrow transplant. The specimen was CD8+ T cells from blood, collected before the transplant. The CDR3 nucleotides are TGTGCCAGTAGTATCTCCGAGACCTACGAGCAGTACTTC. It codes for CASSISETYEQYF.